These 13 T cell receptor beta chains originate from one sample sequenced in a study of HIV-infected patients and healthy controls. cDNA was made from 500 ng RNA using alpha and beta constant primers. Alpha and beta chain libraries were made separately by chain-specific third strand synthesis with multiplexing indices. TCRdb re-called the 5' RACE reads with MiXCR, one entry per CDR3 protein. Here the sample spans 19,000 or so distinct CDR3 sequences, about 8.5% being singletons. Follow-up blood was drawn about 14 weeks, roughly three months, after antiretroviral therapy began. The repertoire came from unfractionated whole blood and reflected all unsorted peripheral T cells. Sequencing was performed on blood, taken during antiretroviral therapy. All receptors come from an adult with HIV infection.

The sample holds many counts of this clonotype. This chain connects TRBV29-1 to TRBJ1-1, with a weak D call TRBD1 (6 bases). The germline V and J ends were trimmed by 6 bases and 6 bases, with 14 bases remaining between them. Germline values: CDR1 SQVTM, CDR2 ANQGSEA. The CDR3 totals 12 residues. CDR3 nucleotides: TGCAGCGTCCCCCTGGGGGGGCCTGAAGCTTTCTTT. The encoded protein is CSVPLGGPEAFF.

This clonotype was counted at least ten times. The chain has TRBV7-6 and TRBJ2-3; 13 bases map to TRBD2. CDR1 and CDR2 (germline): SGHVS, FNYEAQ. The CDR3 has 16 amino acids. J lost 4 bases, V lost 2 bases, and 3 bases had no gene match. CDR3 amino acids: CASSLTSGRAPDTQYF. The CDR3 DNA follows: TGTGCCAGCAGCTTAACTAGCGGGAGGGCCCCAGATACGCAGTATTTT.

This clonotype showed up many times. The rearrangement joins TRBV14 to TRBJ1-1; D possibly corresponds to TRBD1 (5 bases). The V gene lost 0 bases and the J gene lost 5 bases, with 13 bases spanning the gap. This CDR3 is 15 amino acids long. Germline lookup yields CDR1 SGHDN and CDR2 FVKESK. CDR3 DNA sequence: TGTGCCAGCAGCCAAGACTGGAGGGGAAGTACTGAAGCTTTCTTT. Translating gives CASSQDWRGSTEAFF.

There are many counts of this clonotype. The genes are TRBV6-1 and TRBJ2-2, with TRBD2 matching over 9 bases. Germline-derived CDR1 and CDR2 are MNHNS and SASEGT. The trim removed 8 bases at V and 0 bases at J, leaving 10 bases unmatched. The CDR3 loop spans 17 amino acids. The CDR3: CASLLLAGISNTGELFF. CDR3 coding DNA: TGTGCCAGCCTTCTTCTAGCGGGGATATCGAACACCGGGGAGCTGTTTTTT.

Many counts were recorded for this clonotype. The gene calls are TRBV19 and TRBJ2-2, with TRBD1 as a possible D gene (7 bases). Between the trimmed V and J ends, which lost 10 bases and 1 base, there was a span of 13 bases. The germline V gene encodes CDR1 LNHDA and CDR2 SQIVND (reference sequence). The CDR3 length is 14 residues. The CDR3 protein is CATAGQRNTGELFF. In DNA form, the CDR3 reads TGTGCCACCGCGGGACAGAGGAACACCGGGGAGCTGTTTTTT.

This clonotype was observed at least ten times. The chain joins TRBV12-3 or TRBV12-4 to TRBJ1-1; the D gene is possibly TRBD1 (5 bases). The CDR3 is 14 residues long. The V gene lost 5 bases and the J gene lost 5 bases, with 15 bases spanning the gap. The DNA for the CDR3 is TGTGCCAGCAGTCCAACCTCAGGGAGAACTGAAGCTTTCTTT. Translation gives CASSPTSGRTEAFF.

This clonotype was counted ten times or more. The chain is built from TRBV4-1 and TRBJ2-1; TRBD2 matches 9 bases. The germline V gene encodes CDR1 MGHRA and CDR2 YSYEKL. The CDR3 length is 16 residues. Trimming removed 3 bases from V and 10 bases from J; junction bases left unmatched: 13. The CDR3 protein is CASSHLSRGGLGEQFF. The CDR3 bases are TGCGCCAGCAGCCACCTGTCGCGGGGGGGCCTAGGAGAGCAGTTCTTC.

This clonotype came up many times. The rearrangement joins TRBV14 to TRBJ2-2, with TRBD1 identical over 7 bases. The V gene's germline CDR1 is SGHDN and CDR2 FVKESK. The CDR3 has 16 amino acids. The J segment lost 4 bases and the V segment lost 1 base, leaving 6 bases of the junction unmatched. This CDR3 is CASSQGRGQITGELFF. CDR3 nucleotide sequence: TGTGCCAGCAGCCAAGGCCGGGGACAGATCACCGGGGAGCTGTTTTTT.

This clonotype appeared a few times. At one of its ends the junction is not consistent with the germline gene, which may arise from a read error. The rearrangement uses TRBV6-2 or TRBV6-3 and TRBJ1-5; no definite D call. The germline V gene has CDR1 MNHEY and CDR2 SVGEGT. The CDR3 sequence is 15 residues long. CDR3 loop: CASTKGLNSNKPQHF. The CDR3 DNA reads TGTGCCAGCACCAAAGGACTTAATAGCAATAAGCCCCAGCATTTT.

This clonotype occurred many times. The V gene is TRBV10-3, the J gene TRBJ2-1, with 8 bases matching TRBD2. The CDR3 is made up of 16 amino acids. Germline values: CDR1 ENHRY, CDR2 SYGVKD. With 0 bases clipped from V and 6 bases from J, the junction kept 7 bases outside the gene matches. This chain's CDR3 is CAISESGTRQSNEQFF. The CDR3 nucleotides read TGTGCCATCAGTGAGTCGGGGACTAGGCAGTCCAATGAGCAGTTCTTC.

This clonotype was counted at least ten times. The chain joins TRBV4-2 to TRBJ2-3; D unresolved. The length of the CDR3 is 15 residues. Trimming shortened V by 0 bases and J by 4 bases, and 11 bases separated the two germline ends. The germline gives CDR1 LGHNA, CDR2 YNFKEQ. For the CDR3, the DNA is TGTGCCAGCAGCCAAGAAGGTAGCCCCGCAGATACGCAGTATTTT. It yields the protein CASSQEGSPADTQYF.

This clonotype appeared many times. The CDR3 sequence is CASSLFQASSYEQYF. The CDR3 DNA is TGTGCCAGCAGTTTGTTCCAGGCAAGCTCCTACGAGCAGTACTTC. The chain has TRBV28 and TRBJ2-7; D unresolved. Germline CDR1 reads MDHEN; CDR2 reads SYDVKM. The CDR3 has 15 amino acids. Trimming shortened V by 3 bases and J by 0 bases, and 12 bases separated the two germline ends.

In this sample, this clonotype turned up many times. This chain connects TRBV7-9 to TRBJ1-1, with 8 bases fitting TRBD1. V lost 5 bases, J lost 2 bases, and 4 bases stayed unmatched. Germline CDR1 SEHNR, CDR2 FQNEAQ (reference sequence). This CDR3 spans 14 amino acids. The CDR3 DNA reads TGTGCCAGCAGCCTAGGACAGGGCAACACTGAAGCTTTCTTT. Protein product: CASSLGQGNTEAFF. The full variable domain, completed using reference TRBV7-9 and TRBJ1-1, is DTGVSQNPRHKITKRGQNVTFRCDPISEHNRLYWYRQTLGQGPEFLTYFQNEAQLEKSRLLSDRFSAERPKGSFSTLEIQRTEQGDSAMYLCASSLGQGNTEAFFGQGTRLTVV.